This entry lists 24 T cell receptor beta chains sequenced from one sample in a study of T cell responses to AZD1222 COVID-19 vaccine. Data came from immunoSEQ multiplex PCR; TCRdb stores just in-frame clones and leaves some out. Of approximately 180,000 clones in the sample, almost 95% are singletons; the top ten hold 10%. The sequencing here drew on peripheral blood, taken on day 0 of AZD1222 vaccination. The receptor set was obtained from an adult in good health.

This chain joins TRBV12-3 or TRBV12-4 and TRBJ2-4, with D perhaps matching TRBD1 or TRBD2 (5 bases each). The CDR3 consists of 13 residues. Trimming removed 5 bases from V and 10 bases from J, with 15 bases in between. The CDR3 region is CASSPGEGRIQYF. In DNA form, the CDR3 reads TGTGCCAGCAGTCCTGGCGAGGGACGAATTCAGTACTTC.

The J gene is TRBJ1-1, the V gene TRBV5-6; TRBD1 matches at 8 bases. This CDR3 comprises 14 residues. Germline V gene lookup returns CDR1 SGHDT and CDR2 YYEEEE. V lost 2 bases to trimming and J lost 4 bases; unmatched junction nucleotides: 4. CDR3 DNA sequence: TGTGCCAGCAGCTTAGGACAGGGTAGCACTGAAGCTTTCTTT. Protein: CASSLGQGSTEAFF.

V is TRBV7-9 and J is TRBJ1-1, with 9 bases fitting TRBD1. CDR1 and CDR2 (germline): SEHNR, FQNEAQ (reference sequence). Trimming removed 5 bases from V and 3 bases from J; junction bases left unmatched: 1. The CDR3 contains 13 residues. Here the CDR3 reads CASSRTGDTEAFF. The DNA for the CDR3 is TGTGCCAGCAGCAGGACAGGGGACACTGAAGCTTTCTTT.

The chain uses TRBV6-5 and TRBJ1-1, with D hard to call. The CDR3 covers 14 residues. Per the germline V gene, CDR1 is MNHEY and CDR2 is SVGAGI. V dropped 4 bases and J dropped 1 base, with 10 bases sitting between them. In DNA, the CDR3 is TGTGCCAGCAGTTCTTGGATGACGAACACTGAAGCTTTCTTT. Translation: CASSSWMTNTEAFF.

The V call is TRBV11-2, the J call TRBJ2-6, with 9 bases identical to TRBD1. The CDR3 is 17 amino acids. V shed 1 base, J shed 3 bases, and the junction held 4 bases outside the gene matches. The germline gives CDR1 SGHAT, CDR2 FQNNGV. The CDR3 reads CASSLVTGGGGANVLTF. The CDR3 DNA sequence: TGTGCCAGCAGCTTAGTCACAGGGGGCGGTGGGGCCAACGTCCTGACTTTC.

The chain carries TRBV7-9 and TRBJ1-4; a possible D gene is TRBD1 (6 bases). The CDR3 is 16 residues long. Between the trimmed V and J ends, which lost 5 bases and 8 bases, there was a span of 21 bases. CDR1 is SEHNR, CDR2 FQNEAQ, per germline (reference sequence). CDR3 bases: TGTGCCAGCAGCCTATCTGGGGGCCTGTCGGGGGAAAAACTGTTTTTT. It is translated as CASSLSGGLSGEKLFF. The full variable domain, its missing parts supplied by reference TRBV7-9 and TRBJ1-4, is DTGVSQNPRHKITKRGQNVTFRCDPISEHNRLYWYRQTLGQGPEFLTYFQNEAQLEKSRLLSDRFSAERPKGSFSTLEIQRTEQGDSAMYLCASSLSGGLSGEKLFFGSGTQLSVL.

The chain links TRBV28 to TRBJ1-2; D gene ambiguous. Germline CDR1 and CDR2: MDHEN and SYDVKM. The CDR3 loop spans 12 amino acids. The CDR3 DNA reads TGTGCTACCAAGACCCCCGGCTATGGCTACACCTTC. This translates into CATKTPGYGYTF.

The V gene is TRBV5-1, the J gene TRBJ2-2, with D tentatively TRBD1 (5 bases). The V end was cut by 1 base, the J end by 2 bases, with 9 bases between. Germline lookup yields CDR1 SGHRS and CDR2 YFSETQ. The CDR3 consists of 15 residues. CDR3 DNA: TGCGCCAGCAGCTTGTTCGACAGCAACACCGGGGAGCTGTTTTTT. As protein: CASSLFDSNTGELFF. Based on the CDR3 plus reference TRBV5-1 and TRBJ2-2, the full variable domain is KAGVTQTPRYLIKTRGQQVTLSCSPISGHRSVSWYQQTPGQGLQFLFEYFSETQRNKGNFPGRFSGRQFSNSRSEMNVSTLELGDSALYLCASSLFDSNTGELFFGEGSRLTVL.

The chain couples TRBV18 to TRBJ2-3; weak D call: TRBD2 (6 bases). This CDR3 has 13 amino acids. The germline gives CDR1 KGHSH, CDR2 LQKENI. V dropped 4 bases and J dropped 2 bases, with 7 bases sitting between them. This CDR3 is CASSRGITDTQYF. CDR3 nucleotide sequence: TGTGCCAGCTCACGCGGGATCACAGATACGCAGTATTTT. Full variable domain (missing parts from reference TRBV18 and TRBJ2-3): NAGVMQNPRHLVRRRGQEARLRCSPMKGHSHVYWYRQLPEEGLKFMVYLQKENIIDESGMPKERFSAEFPKEGPSILRIQQVVRGDSAAYFCASSRGITDTQYFGPGTRLTVL.

The chain uses TRBV12-3 or TRBV12-4 and TRBJ2-5; no reliable D call. The CDR3 covers 13 residues. Trimming took off 3 bases at V and 0 bases at J, with 5 bases between the two ends. CDR3 sequence (DNA): TGTGCCAGCAGTTTGCCGGACCAAGAGACCCAGTACTTC. Residues: CASSLPDQETQYF.

V gene TRBV4-2 combines with J gene TRBJ1-2; TRBD1 matches at 12 bases. Germline V gives CDR1 LGHNA, CDR2 YNFKEQ. V lost 0 bases, J lost 3 bases, and 5 bases stayed unmatched. The CDR3 length is 17 residues. The CDR3 region has the DNA TGTGCCAGCAGCCAAGATCGGGACAGGGGGCCGCACTATGGCTACACCTTC. This codes for CASSQDRDRGPHYGYTF.

CDR3 sequence reads: CASSSEGDRGGIYGYTF. DNA for the CDR3: TGTGCCAGCAGTTCCGAGGGAGACAGGGGGGGTATCTATGGCTACACCTTC. The rearrangement links TRBV27 to TRBJ1-2; 9 nucleotides align to TRBD1. Germline assignment: CDR1 MNHEY and CDR2 SMNVEV (reference sequence). This CDR3 contains 17 residues. Germline trimming cut 4 bases from V and 4 bases from J; bases unmatched to any gene: 13.

The chain carries TRBV29-1 and TRBJ2-7, with D maybe TRBD2 (5 bases). The CDR3 consists of 15 residues. V gave up 6 bases and J gave up 0 bases, with 18 bases separating them. The germline gives CDR1 SQVTM, CDR2 ANQGSEA. The CDR3: CSVADPGGSSYEQYF. The CDR3 DNA is TGCAGCGTCGCGGACCCCGGTGGGAGCTCCTACGAGCAGTACTTC.

This chain joins TRBV9 and TRBJ1-2; tentatively, D is TRBD1 (5 bases). The V gene lost 0 bases and the J gene lost 0 bases, with 12 bases spanning the gap. CDR1 SGDLS and CDR2 YYNGEE come from the germline V gene. The CDR3 is 16 residues long. Here the CDR3 reads CASSVGGQGTNYGYTF. CDR3 DNA: TGTGCCAGCAGCGTAGGAGGTCAGGGAACTAACTATGGCTACACCTTC.

J is TRBJ2-1 and V is TRBV5-6; 10 nucleotides agree with TRBD2. V lost 4 bases and J lost 9; bases outside the gene matches: 10. The CDR3 has 15 residues. The germline V gene has CDR1 SGHDT and CDR2 YYEEEE. CDR3 sequence: CASSPSSGRSGEQFF. The DNA for the CDR3 is TGTGCCAGCAGCCCGTCTAGCGGGAGAAGCGGTGAGCAGTTCTTC.

The chain has TRBV5-1 and TRBJ1-4; 7 bases are a match to TRBD1. CDR1 and CDR2 (germline): SGHRS, YFSETQ. V lost 4 bases and J lost 7; bases outside the gene matches: 13. The CDR3 sequence is 16 residues long. In nucleotides, the CDR3 is TGCGCCAGCAGCCCGGGCCAGGGGGGCTTTGGTGAAAAACTGTTTTTT. This translates into CASSPGQGGFGEKLFF.

The chain links TRBV18 to TRBJ2-1; TRBD1 is a possible D gene (5 bases). Trimming removed 6 bases at V and 4 bases at J, with 10 bases between. The CDR3 is made up of 13 amino acids. The V gene's germline CDR1 is KGHSH and CDR2 LQKENI. CDR3 sequence reads: CASSSDSYNEQFF. CDR3 nucleotide sequence: TGTGCCAGCTCCTCAGACAGTTACAATGAGCAGTTCTTC.

The chain is built from TRBV11-2 and TRBJ1-3, with a possible D match to TRBD1 (5 bases). V was pared by 7 bases and J by 4 bases, with 17 bases between. The CDR3 totals 15 residues. In germline, CDR1 is SGHAT, CDR2 FQNNGV. The CDR3 loop is CASTWGEVGGNTIYF. The CDR3 region has the DNA TGTGCCAGCACCTGGGGCGAGGTTGGAGGAAACACCATATATTTT.

V is TRBV9 and J is TRBJ1-1; 9 bases match TRBD1. The germline V gene encodes CDR1 SGDLS and CDR2 YYNGEE. This CDR3 contains 15 residues. Germline trimming cut 4 bases from V and 4 bases from J; bases unmatched to any gene: 8. The CDR3 sequence is CASSPWTGVSTEAFF. The CDR3 coding sequence is TGTGCCAGCAGCCCCTGGACAGGGGTGAGCACTGAAGCTTTCTTT. Drawing the rest from reference TRBV9 and TRBJ1-1, the complete variable domain is DSGVTQTPKHLITATGQRVTLRCSPRSGDLSVYWYQQSLDQGLQFLIQYYNGEERAKGNILERFSAQQFPDLHSELNLSSLELGDSALYFCASSPWTGVSTEAFFGQGTRLTVV.

V is TRBV12-3 or TRBV12-4 and J is TRBJ2-7; tentatively, D is TRBD1 (5 bases). CDR3 size: 13 residues. Trimming left V 1 base short and J 4 bases short, with 8 bases between. The CDR3 protein is CASSLGTGYEQYV. The DNA for the CDR3 is TGTGCCAGCAGTTTAGGAACAGGTTACGAGCAGTACGTC.

The genes are TRBV2 and TRBJ1-1; no reliable D call. CDR3 size: 13 residues. V lost 4 bases, J lost 0 bases, and 6 bases lay in between. Per the germline V gene, CDR1 is SNHLY and CDR2 is FYNNEI. CDR3 residues: CASSVTMNTEAFF. Here the CDR3 DNA reads TGTGCCAGCAGTGTAACCATGAACACTGAAGCTTTCTTT.

V gene TRBV29-1 combines with J gene TRBJ1-2; 8 bases are shared with TRBD1. V dropped 3 bases and J dropped 8; count of bases not matched to a gene: 14. This CDR3 is built from 15 residues. Germline-derived CDR1 and CDR2 are SQVTM and ANQGSEA. Written as DNA, the CDR3 is TGCAGCGTTGAGGAAAGGGCAGGGGGCACACGGGGCTACACCTTC. Translating it yields CSVEERAGGTRGYTF.

The J gene is TRBJ1-1, the V gene TRBV30; D ambiguous. This CDR3 is built from 14 residues. Germline V gene data show CDR1 as GTSNPN and CDR2 as SVGIG (reference sequence). V was clipped by 3 bases and J by 1 base, with 12 bases between them. CDR3: CAWSTDRWNTEAFF. The CDR3 coding sequence is TGTGCCTGGAGCACGGACCGGTGGAACACTGAAGCTTTCTTT.

This chain links TRBV6-5 with TRBJ1-3; no firm D call. V lost 2 bases and J lost 4, with 6 bases in between. The germline V gene encodes CDR1 MNHEY and CDR2 SVGAGI. CDR3 size: 13 residues. For the CDR3, the DNA is TGTGCCAGCAGTTACGGGGTCGGAAACACCATATATTTT. Amino acid sequence: CASSYGVGNTIYF.